The rows below give T cell receptor beta chains drawn from one sample of a study of blood T cells in healthy people across ages. TCRdb reprocessed the 5' RACE reads via MiXCR and lists one record per CDR3 protein. The sample includes more than 750,000 distinct CDR3 sequences, 25% to 30% of them seen just once. This sample was also put to use in a study of T cells of mothers and their children.

What was sequenced was blood. The origin of the receptors is a woman aged 40 to 50 in good health. The CDR3 runs from the conserved cysteine through the conserved F or W.

V gene: TRBV20-1; J gene: TRBJ2-3; CDR3 length: 19; CDR3 protein: CSARAVTFTGTGLTDTQYF
V gene: TRBV9; J gene: TRBJ2-5; CDR3 length: 16; CDR3 protein: CASSVDSAGGPETQYF
V gene: TRBV12-3/TRBV12-4; J gene: TRBJ1-5; CDR3 length: 12; CDR3 protein: CASSRPYQPQHF
V gene: TRBV12-3/TRBV12-4; J gene: TRBJ2-5; CDR3 length: 16; CDR3 protein: CASSPPGGVARETQYF
V gene: TRBV20-1; J gene: TRBJ1-6; CDR3 length: 17; CDR3 protein: CSARDYRRRVLNSPLHF
V gene: TRBV7-2; J gene: TRBJ2-1; CDR3 length: 16; CDR3 protein: CASSSGTGYSNNEQFF
V gene: TRBV7-2; J gene: TRBJ1-2; CDR3 length: 15; CDR3 protein: CASSSRNSGRDGYTF
V gene: TRBV7-8; J gene: TRBJ1-5; CDR3 length: 16; CDR3 protein: CASSLARGGLNQPQHF
V gene: TRBV5-1; J gene: TRBJ2-2; CDR3 length: 11; CDR3 protein: CASSNTGELFF
V gene: TRBV20-1; J gene: TRBJ1-5; CDR3 length: 14; CDR3 protein: CSANDRGANQPQHF
V gene: TRBV7-2; J gene: TRBJ2-5; CDR3 length: 16; CDR3 protein: CASSLERGGPSGTQYF
V gene: TRBV9; J gene: TRBJ1-5; CDR3 length: 15; CDR3 protein: CASSIDGQGNQPQHF
V gene: TRBV20-1; J gene: TRBJ2-7; CDR3 length: 16; CDR3 protein: CSAPSPGQGLSYEQYF
V gene: TRBV7-2; J gene: TRBJ1-1; CDR3 length: 15; CDR3 protein: CASSPGRQGGTEAFF
V gene: TRBV2; J gene: TRBJ1-2; CDR3 length: 15; CDR3 protein: CASSLRQGDNYGYTF